This record looks at one TCR beta chain sequence and its context. Sequencing used immunoSEQ multiplex PCR; TCRdb keeps in-frame clones, though not all of them. The sample consists of some 250,000 clones, around 83% of them appearing once. This record belongs to a study of blood T cell repertoires in COVID-19. The germline gives CDR1 MNHEY, CDR2 SVGAGI. The CDR3 has 13 residues. V shed 5 bases and J shed 5 bases, with 9 bases lying between them. The sample taken for sequencing was peripheral blood. The genes are TRBV6-5 and TRBJ1-4, with D tentatively TRBD1 (5 bases). This sequence was found in a woman aged 55-69 years with active or convalescent COVID-19. The CDR3 protein is CASSPQGNEKLFF. The DNA of the CDR3 is TGTGCCAGCAGTCCCCAGGGAAATGAAAAACTGTTTTTT.